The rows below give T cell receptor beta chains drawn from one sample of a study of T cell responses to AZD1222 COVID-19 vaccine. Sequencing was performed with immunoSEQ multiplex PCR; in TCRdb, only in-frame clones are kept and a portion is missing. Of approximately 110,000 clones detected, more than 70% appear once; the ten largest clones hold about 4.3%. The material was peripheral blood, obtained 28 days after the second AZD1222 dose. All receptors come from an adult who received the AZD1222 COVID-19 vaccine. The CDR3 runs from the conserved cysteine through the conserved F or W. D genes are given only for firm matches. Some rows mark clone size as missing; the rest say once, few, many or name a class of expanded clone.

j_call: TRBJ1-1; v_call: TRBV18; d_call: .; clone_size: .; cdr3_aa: CASSPIGGMNTEAFF; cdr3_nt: TGTGCCAGCTCACCGATTGGGGGCATGAACACTGAAGCTTTCTTT
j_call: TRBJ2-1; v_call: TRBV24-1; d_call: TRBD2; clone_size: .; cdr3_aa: CATSDPGTSGGQSSYNEQFF; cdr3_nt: TGTGCCACCAGTGATCCCGGGACTAGCGGGGGCCAGAGCTCCTACAATGAGCAGTTCTTC
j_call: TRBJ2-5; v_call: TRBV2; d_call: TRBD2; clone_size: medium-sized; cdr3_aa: CASTQAGGLQETQYF; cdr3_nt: TGTGCCAGCACGCAGGCGGGGGGCCTGCAAGAGACCCAGTACTTC
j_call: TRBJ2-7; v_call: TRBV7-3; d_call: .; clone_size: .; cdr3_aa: CASSLSGSYEQYF; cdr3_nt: TGTGCCAGCAGCTTATCGGGGTCCTACGAGCAGTACTTC
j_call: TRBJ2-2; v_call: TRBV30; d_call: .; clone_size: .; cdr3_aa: CAWNPESNTGELFF; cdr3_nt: TGTGCCTGGAATCCAGAATCGAACACCGGGGAGCTGTTTTTT
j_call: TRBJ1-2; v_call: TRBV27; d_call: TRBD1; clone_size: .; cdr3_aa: CASSNHGQDYGYTF; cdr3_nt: TGTGCCAGCAGTAACCACGGACAGGACTATGGCTACACCTTC
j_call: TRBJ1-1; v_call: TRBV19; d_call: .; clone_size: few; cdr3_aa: CASNAGMNTEAFF; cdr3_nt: TGTGCCAGTAATGCAGGGATGAACACTGAAGCTTTCTTT
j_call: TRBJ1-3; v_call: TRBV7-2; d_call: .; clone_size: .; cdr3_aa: CASSLGNSGNTIYF; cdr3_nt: TGTGCCAGCAGCTTGGGGAACTCTGGAAACACCATATATTTT
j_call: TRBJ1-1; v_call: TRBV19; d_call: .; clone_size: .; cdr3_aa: CASRRGWNTEAFF; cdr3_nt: TGTGCCAGTCGCCGGGGGTGGAACACTGAAGCTTTCTTT
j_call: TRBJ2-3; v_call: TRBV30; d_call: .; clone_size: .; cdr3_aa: CAWMDRAPTDTQYF; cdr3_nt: TGTGCCTGGATGGACCGCGCTCCCACAGATACGCAGTATTTT
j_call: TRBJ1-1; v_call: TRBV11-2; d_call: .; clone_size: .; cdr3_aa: CASSFNGEARTEAFF; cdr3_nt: TGTGCCAGCAGCTTTAACGGGGAAGCGAGGACTGAAGCTTTCTTT
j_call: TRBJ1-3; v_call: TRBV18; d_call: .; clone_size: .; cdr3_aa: CASSPPAGGNTIYF; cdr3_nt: TGTGCCAGCTCACCACCGGCGGGGGGAAACACCATATATTTT
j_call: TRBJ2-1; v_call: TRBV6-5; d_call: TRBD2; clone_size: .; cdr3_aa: CASIGASGGYEQFF; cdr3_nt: TGTGCCAGCATAGGGGCAAGCGGGGGCTATGAGCAGTTCTTC
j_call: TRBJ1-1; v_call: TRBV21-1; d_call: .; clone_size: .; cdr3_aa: CASSKGIENTEAFF; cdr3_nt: TGTGCCAGCAGCAAGGGGATAGAGAACACTGAAGCTTTCTTT
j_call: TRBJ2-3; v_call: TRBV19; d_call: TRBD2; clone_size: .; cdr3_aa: CASSIGAGGLADTQYF; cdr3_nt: TGTGCCAGTAGTATAGGAGCGGGGGGGCTGGCAGATACGCAGTATTTT
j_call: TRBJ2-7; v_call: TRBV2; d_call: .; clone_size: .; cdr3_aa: CASRPDSYEQYF; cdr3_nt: TGTGCCAGCAGGCCTGACAGTTACGAGCAGTACTTC
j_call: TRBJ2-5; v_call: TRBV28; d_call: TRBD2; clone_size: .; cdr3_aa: CASSGALGGRGAQETQYF; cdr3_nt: TGTGCCAGCAGTGGAGCCCTCGGTGGGCGGGGGGCCCAAGAGACCCAGTACTTC
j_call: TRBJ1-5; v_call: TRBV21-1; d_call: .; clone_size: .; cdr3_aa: CASSKGKTATSNQPQHF; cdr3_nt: TGTGCCAGCAGCAAAGGAAAGACAGCTACCAGCAATCAGCCCCAGCATTTT
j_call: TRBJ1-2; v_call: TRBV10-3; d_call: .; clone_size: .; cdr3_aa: CAISEWQGSYGYTF; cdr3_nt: TGTGCCATCAGTGAGTGGCAGGGAAGCTATGGCTACACCTTC
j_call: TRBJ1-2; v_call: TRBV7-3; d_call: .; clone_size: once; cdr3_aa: CASSVRGGTYGYTF; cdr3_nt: TGTGCCAGCAGCGTAAGAGGGGGAACGTATGGCTACACCTTC